This T cell receptor beta chain was sequenced for a study of T cell repertoires in cytomegalovirus infection. Study-wide background: Public TCR beta signatures provided an indication of both CMV infection and a matching HLA type. Notes on the study in general: Cumulated frequencies of public TCR beta families served to identify carriers of CMV plus the relevant HLA. In two of eight donors, the top clonotype was HLA-C-restricted CMV-specific.

TCRdb itself ran the reads through MiXCR, one entry per CDR3 protein. The repertoire has some 120,000 distinct CDR3 sequences, over 9% of them found once; the top ten carry about 32%. In its sample, this clonotype was seen many times. Its specificity is not known. CDR1 and CDR2 from the germline V gene are SGHTA and FQGNSA. The CDR3 extends over 14 amino acids. Trimming pared 1 base from V and 4 bases from J, leaving 7 bases between. Sequencing was carried out using PBMCs, sequenced either directly or after in vitro stimulation (not recorded which). The rearrangement joins TRBV7-2 to TRBJ2-2; D gene ambiguous. This TCR came from a human donor in good health (CMV status not recorded). Some clones in this sample may be carry-over from other donors' samples. The CDR3 here is CASSLVSGTGELFF. Here the CDR3 DNA reads TGTGCCAGCAGCTTAGTATCAGGCACCGGGGAGCTGTTTTTT.